Shown below are 5 T cell receptor beta chains from a single sample sequenced in a study of regulatory T cells in long-lasting Graves disease. This sample's time point: persistent/refractory GD, antithyroid drugs over 5 years with positive TRAb. Preparation of the TCR library used RNA extracted from PBMCs. Through Arm-PCR of CDR3 regions and iRepertoire HTBI primers, TCR beta libraries were built. Using its own MiXCR run on the multiplex PCR reads, TCRdb lists one record per CDR3 protein. The sample lists 300,000 to 500,000 distinct CDR3 sequences; 20% to 25% were seen once. Sequencing used peripheral blood mononuclear cells (PBMCs), obtained when the disease was refractory, from a patient treated with antithyroid drugs. Receptors originate from a female donor with Graves disease.

The sample holds many counts of this clonotype. The V gene is TRBV6-5, the J gene TRBJ1-1; D is undetermined. Germline V gene lookup returns CDR1 MNHEY and CDR2 SVGAGI. Trimming pared 2 bases from V and 1 base from J, leaving 8 bases between. The length of the CDR3 is 14 residues. The CDR3 loop is CASSYVAANTEAFF. As DNA, the CDR3 is TGTGCCAGCAGTTACGTGGCGGCGAACACTGAAGCTTTCTTT.

The CDR3 DNA follows: TGTGCCAGCAGCTCCAGCGGGAGCAAGGAGACCCAGTACTTC. Its translation is CASSSSGSKETQYF. The V and J genes are TRBV7-9 and TRBJ2-5, with 8 bases fitting TRBD2. Germline loops: CDR1 SEHNR, CDR2 FQNEAQ (reference sequence). V lost 4 bases and J lost 5; bases outside the gene matches: 6. This CDR3 contains 14 residues.

In its sample, this clonotype was seen many times. The chain employs TRBV12-3 or TRBV12-4 and TRBJ2-7, with 7 bases that match TRBD1. The CDR3 is 14 residues long. V dropped 2 bases and J dropped 2; count of bases not matched to a gene: 3. In DNA form, the CDR3 reads TGTGCCAGCAGTTTACAAAGGGGGCCCTACGAGCAGTACTTC. Translating it yields CASSLQRGPYEQYF.

This chain connects TRBV29-1 to TRBJ2-7; maybe TRBD1 (6 bases). The CDR3 totals 13 residues. Deletions cut 3 bases from V and 2 bases from J, with 11 bases between. CDR1 is SQVTM and CDR2 is ANQGSEA in the germline V gene. The CDR3 coding sequence is TGCAGCGTTGAGGACAGAATTACCTACGAGCAGTACTTC. This sequence encodes CSVEDRITYEQYF.

With respect to this clonotype: Compared with germline, one end of the junction differs, possibly owing to a read error. The rearrangement links TRBV6-9 to TRBJ1-4; D perhaps matches TRBD1 (6 bases). Per the germline V gene, CDR1 is MNHGY and CDR2 is SVAAGI. CDR3 length: 15 residues. The chain's CDR3 is CAGSYSGATNEKLFF. CDR3 sequence (DNA): TGTGCCGGCAGTTATTCAGGGGCAACTAATGAAAAACTGTTTTTT.